Reported below is one T cell receptor (beta chain). Its matching antigen is unknown. Per the germline V gene, CDR1 is SGDLS and CDR2 is YYNGEE. The CDR3 totals 13 residues. The V gene lost 3 bases and the J gene lost 2 bases, with 6 bases spanning the gap. The data stem from a study of shared clonotypes between healthy human individuals. Running of the assay took place at deep level. The assay was immunoSEQ multiplex PCR, and TCRdb's table has in-frame clones only and misses some. The top ten clones hold less than 0.25% of a sample with about 800,000 clones, 95% to 97% of them seen once. Findings and caveats of the study: What rarefaction showed was incomplete sorted-subset sequencing despite large depth. Among the subsets, naive ones generally showed larger estimated richness than memory ones. Across a handful of donors, naive CD4 shared around 5%, naive CD8 less than 4%, memory CD4 roughly 2.5%, memory CD8 over 0.3%.

Terminally differentiated effector memory CD45RA+ cells were excluded from the naive CD8 cells, which were CD45RO-negative and positively selected for CCR7. The gene calls are TRBV9 and TRBJ2-1; D is unclear. This clonotype was obtained from a man aged 30 to 45 in good health. Sequenced input: naive CD8+ T cells sorted from blood. The CDR3: CASSGRAYNEQFF. CDR3 nucleotide sequence: TGTGCCAGCAGCGGGAGAGCCTACAATGAGCAGTTCTTC.